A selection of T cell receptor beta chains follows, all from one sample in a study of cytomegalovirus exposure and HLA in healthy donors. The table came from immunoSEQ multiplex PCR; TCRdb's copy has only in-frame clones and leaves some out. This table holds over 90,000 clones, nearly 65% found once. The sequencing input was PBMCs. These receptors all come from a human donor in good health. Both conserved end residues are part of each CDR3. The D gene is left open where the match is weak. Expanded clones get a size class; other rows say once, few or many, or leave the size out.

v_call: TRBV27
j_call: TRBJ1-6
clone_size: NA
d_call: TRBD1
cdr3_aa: CASIATGVNNSPLHF
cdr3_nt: TGTGCCAGCATAGCCACAGGGGTGAATAATTCACCCCTCCACTTT

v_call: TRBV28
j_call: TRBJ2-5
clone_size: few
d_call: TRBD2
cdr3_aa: CASSLNSGTSGRRETQYF
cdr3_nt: TGTGCCAGCAGTTTAAACTCAGGGACTAGCGGGAGAAGGGAGACCCAGTACTTC

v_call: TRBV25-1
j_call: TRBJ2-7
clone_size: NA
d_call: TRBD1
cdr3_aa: CASSESGTGRVEQYF
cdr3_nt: TGTGCCAGCAGTGAATCCGGGACAGGGAGGGTCGAGCAGTACTTC

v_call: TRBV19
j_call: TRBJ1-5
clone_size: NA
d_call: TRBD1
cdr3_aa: CASNPTGGRNQPQHF
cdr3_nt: TGTGCCAGTAACCCGACAGGGGGCCGCAATCAGCCCCAGCATTTT

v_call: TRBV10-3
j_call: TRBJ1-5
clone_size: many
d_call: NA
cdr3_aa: CASVQGLGQPQHF
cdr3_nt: TGTGCCAGCGTACAGGGATTGGGTCAGCCCCAGCATTTT

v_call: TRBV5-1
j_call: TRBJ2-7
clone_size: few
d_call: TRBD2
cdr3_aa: CASSLGGGGSYEQYF
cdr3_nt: TGCGCCAGCAGCTTGGGTGGCGGGGGCTCCTACGAGCAGTACTTC

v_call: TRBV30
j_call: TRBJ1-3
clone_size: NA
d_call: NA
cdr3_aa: CALRIYGNTIYF
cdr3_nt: TGTGCCTTGAGAATTTATGGAAACACCATATATTTT

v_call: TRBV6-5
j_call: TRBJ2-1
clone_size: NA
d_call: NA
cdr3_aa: CASSYSWRDNEQFF
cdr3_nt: TGTGCCAGCAGTTACTCTTGGAGAGACAATGAGCAGTTCTTC

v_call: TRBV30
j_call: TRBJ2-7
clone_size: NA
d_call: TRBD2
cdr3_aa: CAWSVETSGAYEQYF
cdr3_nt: TGTGCCTGGAGTGTTGAGACTAGCGGCGCCTACGAGCAGTACTTC

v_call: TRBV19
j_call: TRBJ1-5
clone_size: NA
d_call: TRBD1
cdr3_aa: CASRDRGSDQPQHF
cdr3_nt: TGTGCCAGCCGGGACAGGGGGTCGGATCAGCCCCAGCATTTT

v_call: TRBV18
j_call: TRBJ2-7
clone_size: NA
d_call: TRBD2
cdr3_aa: CASSPNGAGGPYEQYF
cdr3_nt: TGTGCCAGCTCACCAAATGGAGCGGGAGGACCCTACGAGCAGTACTTC

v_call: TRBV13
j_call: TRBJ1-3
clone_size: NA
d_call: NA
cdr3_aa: CASSELTQAAGNTIYF
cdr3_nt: TGTGCCAGCAGCGAATTGACACAGGCGGCTGGAAACACCATATATTTT

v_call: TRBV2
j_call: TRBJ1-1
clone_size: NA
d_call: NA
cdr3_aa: CALGADRSEAFF
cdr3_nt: TGTGCCCTGGGGGCCGACAGATCTGAAGCTTTCTTT